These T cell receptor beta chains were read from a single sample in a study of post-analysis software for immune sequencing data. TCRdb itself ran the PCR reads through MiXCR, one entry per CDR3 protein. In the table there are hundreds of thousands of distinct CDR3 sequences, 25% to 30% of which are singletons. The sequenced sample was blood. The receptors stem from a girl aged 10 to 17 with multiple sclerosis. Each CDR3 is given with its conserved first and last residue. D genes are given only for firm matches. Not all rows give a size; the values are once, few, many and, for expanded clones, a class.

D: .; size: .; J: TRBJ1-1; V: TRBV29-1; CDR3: CSVGAGAIAEVFF; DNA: .
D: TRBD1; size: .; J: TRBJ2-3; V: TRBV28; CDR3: CASSLALGQESTDTQYF; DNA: TGTGCCAGCAGTTTAGCTCTCGGACAGGAAAGCACAGATACGCAGTATTTT
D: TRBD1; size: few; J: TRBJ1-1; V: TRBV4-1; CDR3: CASSPGQHTEAFF; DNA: TGCGCCAGCAGCCCGGGACAGCACACTGAAGCTTTCTTT
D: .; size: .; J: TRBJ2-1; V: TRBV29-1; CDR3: CSSGGDIVVGVYNEQFF; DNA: TGCAGCAGTGGGGGGGACATCGTTGTTGGAGTATACAATGAGCAGTTCTTC
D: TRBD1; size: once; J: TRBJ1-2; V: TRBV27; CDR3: CASSLSTGGSYGYTF; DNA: TGTGCCAGCAGTTTATCGACAGGGGGATCCTATGGCTACACCTTC
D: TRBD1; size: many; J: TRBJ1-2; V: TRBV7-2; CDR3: CASSPWQGGYGYTF; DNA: TGTGCCAGCAGCCCCTGGCAGGGGGGCTATGGCTACACCTTC
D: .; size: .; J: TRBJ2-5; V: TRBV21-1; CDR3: CATLETQYF; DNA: TGTGCCACCCTAGAGACCCAGTACTTC
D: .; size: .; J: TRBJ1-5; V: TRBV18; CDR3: CASSPPAGPQHF; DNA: TGTGCCAGCTCACCACCTGCAGGGCCCCAGCATTTT
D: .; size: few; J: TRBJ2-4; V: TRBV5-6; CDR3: CASSLEARQPLAKNIQYF; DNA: TGTGCCAGCAGCTTGGAGGCTAGGCAGCCCTTAGCCAAAAACATTCAGTACTTC
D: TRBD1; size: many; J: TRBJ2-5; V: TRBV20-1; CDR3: CSASPGTGETQYF; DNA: TGCAGTGCTTCTCCCGGGACAGGGGAGACCCAGTACTTC
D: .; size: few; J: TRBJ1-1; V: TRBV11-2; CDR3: CASSLGGQGTEAFF; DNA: TGCGCCAGCAGCTTGGGGGGGCAAGGGACTGAAGCTTTCTTT
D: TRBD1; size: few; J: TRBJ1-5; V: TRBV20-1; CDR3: CSATTGQGVQPQHF; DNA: TGCAGTGCTACCACGGGACAGGGAGTTCAGCCCCAGCATTTT
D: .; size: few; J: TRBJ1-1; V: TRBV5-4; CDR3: CASRAGTGNTEAFF; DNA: TGTGCCAGCAGGGCCGGGACGGGGAACACTGAAGCTTTCTTT
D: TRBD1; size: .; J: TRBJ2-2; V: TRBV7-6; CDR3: CASSPTGTGGYTGELFF; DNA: TGTGCCAGCAGCCCGACCGGGACAGGGGGCTACACCGGGGAGCTGTTTTTT
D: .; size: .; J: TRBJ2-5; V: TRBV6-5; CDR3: CASSHPGETQYF; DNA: TGTGCCAGCAGCCACCCCGGAGAGACCCAGTACTTC
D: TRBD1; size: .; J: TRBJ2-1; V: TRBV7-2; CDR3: CASSLRTGEQFF; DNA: TGTGCCAGCAGCTTACGGACAGGGGAGCAGTTCTTC
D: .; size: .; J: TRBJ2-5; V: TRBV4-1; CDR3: CASSWTEQETQYF; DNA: TGCGCCAGCAGCTGGACTGAACAAGAGACCCAGTACTTC
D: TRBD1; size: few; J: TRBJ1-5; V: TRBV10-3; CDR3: CAISGGTGSQVQPQHF; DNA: TGTGCCATCAGTGGGGGGACAGGGAGTCAGGTACAGCCCCAGCATTTT
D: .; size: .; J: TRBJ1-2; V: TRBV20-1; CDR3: CSAPPGTRTNYGYTF; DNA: TGCAGTGCACCTCCCGGGACAAGAACTAACTATGGCTACACCTTC
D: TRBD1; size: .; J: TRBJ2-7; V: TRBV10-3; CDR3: CAISGVTGDEGNEQYF; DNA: TGTGCCATCAGTGGTGTTACAGGGGATGAGGGCAACGAGCAGTACTTC
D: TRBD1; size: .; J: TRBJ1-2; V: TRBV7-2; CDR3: CASSFVSGGLAYGYTF; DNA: TGTGCCAGCAGCTTCGTTTCAGGGGGCCTCGCCTATGGCTACACCTTC
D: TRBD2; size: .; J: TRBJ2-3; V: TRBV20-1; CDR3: CSASVSAGATDTQYF; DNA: TGCAGTGCTTCCGTCTCAGCGGGGGCCACAGATACGCAGTATTTT
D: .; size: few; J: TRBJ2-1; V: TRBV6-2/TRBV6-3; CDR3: CASSRRLDNEQFF; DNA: TGTGCCAGCAGCAGACGGTTGGACAATGAGCAGTTCTTC
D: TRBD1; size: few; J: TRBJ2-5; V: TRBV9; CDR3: CASSARLRTGPQETQYF; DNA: TGTGCCAGCAGCGCGAGACTTCGGACAGGGCCGCAAGAGACCCAGTACTTC
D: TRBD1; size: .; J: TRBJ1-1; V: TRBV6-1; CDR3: CASRDRGPNTEAFF; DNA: TGTGCCAGCCGGGACAGGGGGCCTAACACTGAAGCTTTCTTT
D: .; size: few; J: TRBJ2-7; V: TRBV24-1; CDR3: CATSDPQSSYEQYF; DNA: TGTGCCACCAGTGATCCACAGAGCTCCTACGAGCAGTACTTC
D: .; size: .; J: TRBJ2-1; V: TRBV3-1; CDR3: CASSHFPDKSSYNEQFF; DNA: TGTGCCAGCAGCCATTTCCCGGACAAGAGCTCCTACAATGAGCAGTTCTTC
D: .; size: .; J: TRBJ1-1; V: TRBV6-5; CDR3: CASSQDGRRTVAFF; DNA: TGTGCCAGCAGTCAGGACGGTCGAAGAACAGTAGCTTTCTTT
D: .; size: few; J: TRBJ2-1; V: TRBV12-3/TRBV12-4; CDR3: CASGPGYNEQFF; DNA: TGTGCCAGCGGGCCGGGCTACAATGAGCAGTTCTTC
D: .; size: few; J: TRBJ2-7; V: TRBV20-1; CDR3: CSASVPWGASYEQYF; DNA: TGCAGTGCTAGTGTTCCCTGGGGGGCCTCCTACGAGCAGTACTTC
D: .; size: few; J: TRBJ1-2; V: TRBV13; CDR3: CASSLPGLGGNYGYTF; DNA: TGTGCCAGCAGCTTACCGGGGCTGGGGGGGAACTATGGCTACACCTTC
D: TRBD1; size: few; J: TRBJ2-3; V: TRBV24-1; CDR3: CATSGVAGGFTDTQYF; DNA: TGTGCCACCAGCGGAGTCGCAGGGGGCTTCACAGATACGCAGTATTTT
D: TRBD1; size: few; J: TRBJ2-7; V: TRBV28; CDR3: CASSLGRQGLVFGEQYF; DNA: TGTGCCAGCAGCTTGGGAAGACAGGGCCTCGTTTTCGGCGAGCAGTACTTC
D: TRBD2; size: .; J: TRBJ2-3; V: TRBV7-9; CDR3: CASSPGLAGYTDTQYF; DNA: TGTGCCAGCAGCCCCGGACTAGCGGGGTACACAGATACGCAGTATTTT
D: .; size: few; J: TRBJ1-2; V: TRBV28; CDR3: CASSFYRGRNYGYTF; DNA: TGTGCCAGCAGTTTTTATCGGGGGCGGAACTATGGCTACACCTTC
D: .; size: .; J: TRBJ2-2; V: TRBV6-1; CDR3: CASSEGKIGELFF; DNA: TGTGCCAGCAGTGAAGGCAAGATCGGGGAGCTGTTTTTT
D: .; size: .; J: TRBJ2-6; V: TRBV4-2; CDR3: CASSPKGLDGLASGANVLTF; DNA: TGTGCCAGCAGCCCTAAAGGGCTGGACGGGTTAGCCTCTGGGGCCAACGTCCTGACTTTC
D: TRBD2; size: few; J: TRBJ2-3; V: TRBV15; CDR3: CATSRVRGVTDTQYF; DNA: TGTGCCACCAGCAGAGTTCGGGGGGTCACAGATACGCAGTATTTT
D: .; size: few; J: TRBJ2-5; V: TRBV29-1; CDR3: CSVFPGETQYF; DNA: TGCAGCGTTTTTCCGGGAGAGACCCAGTACTTC
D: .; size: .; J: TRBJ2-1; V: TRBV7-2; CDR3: CASSPRIYNEQFF; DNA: TGTGCCAGCAGCCCGCGGATCTACAATGAGCAGTTCTTC
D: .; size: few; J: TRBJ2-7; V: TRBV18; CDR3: CASSLSGSSYNEQYF; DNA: TGTGCCAGCTCACTATCAGGGAGCTCCTACAATGAGCAGTACTTC
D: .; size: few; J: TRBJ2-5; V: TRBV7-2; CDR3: CASSLTGTPLYF; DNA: TGTGCCAGCAGCCTCACCGGGACCCCTCTGTACTTC
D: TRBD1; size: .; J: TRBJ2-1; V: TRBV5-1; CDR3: CASSYRDRDRANEQFF; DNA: TGCGCCAGCAGCTACAGAGACCGGGACAGGGCCAATGAGCAGTTCTTC
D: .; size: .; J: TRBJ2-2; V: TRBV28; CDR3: CASSSSTASNTGELFF; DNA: TGTGCCAGCAGTTCCTCGACGGCTAGCAACACCGGGGAGCTGTTTTTT
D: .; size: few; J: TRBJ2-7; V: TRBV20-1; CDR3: CSARAPLGSYEQYF; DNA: TGCAGTGCTAGAGCCCCCCTCGGCTCCTACGAGCAGTACTTC
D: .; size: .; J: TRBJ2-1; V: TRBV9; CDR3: CASSLQDRNEQFF; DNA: TGTGCCAGCAGCCTTCAGGACCGGAATGAGCAGTTCTTC
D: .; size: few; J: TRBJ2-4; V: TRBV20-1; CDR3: CSAREHPKNIQYF; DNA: TGCAGTGCTAGGGAACACCCCAAAAACATTCAGTACTTC
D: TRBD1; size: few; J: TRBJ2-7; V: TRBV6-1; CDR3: CASRTGLEEQYF; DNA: TGTGCCAGCAGGACAGGGCTCGAAGAGCAGTACTTC
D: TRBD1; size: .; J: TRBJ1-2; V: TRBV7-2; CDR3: CASSFGTASNYGYTF; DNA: TGTGCCAGCAGCTTCGGGACAGCCTCTAACTATGGCTACACCTTC
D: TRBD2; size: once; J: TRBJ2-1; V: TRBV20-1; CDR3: CSARDFRAGGPNERFF; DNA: TGCAGTGCTAGAGATTTCCGAGCGGGGGGCCCCAATGAGCGGTTCTTC
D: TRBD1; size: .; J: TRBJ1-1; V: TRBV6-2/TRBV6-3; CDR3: CASSPDRGLEAFF; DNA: TGTGCCAGCAGCCCCGACAGGGGACTTGAAGCTTTCTTT
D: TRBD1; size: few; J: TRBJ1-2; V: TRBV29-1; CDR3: CSVERTGAYGYTF; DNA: TGCAGCGTTGAGAGGACAGGGGCCTATGGCTACACCTTC
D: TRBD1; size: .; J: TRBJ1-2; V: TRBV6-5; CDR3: CASSYSVGQGASYTF; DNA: TGTGCCAGCAGTTACTCGGTCGGACAGGGGGCCAGCTACACCTTC
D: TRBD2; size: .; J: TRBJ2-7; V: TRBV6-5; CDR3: CASSFKGLADHYEQYF; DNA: TGTGCCAGCAGTTTCAAGGGACTAGCGGACCATTACGAGCAGTACTTC
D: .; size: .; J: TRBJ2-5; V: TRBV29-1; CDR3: CSALGGGRGEQYF; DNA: TGCAGCGCCTTGGGAGGGGGGCGTGGAGAGCAGTACTTC